The next 27 T cell receptor beta chains were all read from a single sample in a study of CD8+ T cells in alopecia areata. Once RNA had been extracted, it was reverse transcribed into cDNA to act as the sequencing template. Here immunoSEQ multiplex PCR was the method, and the copy in TCRdb shows in-frame clones only, minus some. The specimen has 270,000 or so clones, none found just once. Markers used for sorting pooled cutaneous lymph node cells were CD4, CD8alpha, NKG2D, NKG2ACE and others. The specimen sequenced was CD4+ T cells sorted from a lymph node. These receptors came from a C3H/HeJ mouse with alopecia areata. For this mouse line, the MHC haplotype is H2-k.

About this clone itself: It may be a read error: a sequence one base away is much more abundant. Mouse germline and gene names are used. The read is 4 residues too short to cover the CDR3 end, so that end is filled in from the germline J gene. The sample has other DNA sequences that encode this CDR3 too. The V gene is TRBV4, the J gene TRBJ1-2; 7 bases align to TRBD1. V trimming: 4 bases; J trimming: 0 bases; junction bases outside the gene matches: 2. Germline V gene sequence: CDR1 LGHDT, CDR2 YNNKQL (reference sequence). The CDR3 runs 14 residues. CDR3 bases read: TGTGCCAGCAGCTCCGGGACAGCAAACTCC. It translates to CASSSGTANS. The whole CDR3 sequence reads CASSSGTANSDYTF.

With respect to this clone: Mouse gene names and germline throughout. The CDR3 protein is CASSDAGSTGQLYF. CDR3 DNA (partial): TGTGCCAGCAGTGATGCAGGGTCCACCGGG. The gene calls are TRBV13-3 and TRBJ2-2; TRBD1 is a possible D gene (5 bases). Read data end 4 residues before the CDR3 end; the end is taken from the germline J gene. The CDR3 consists of 14 residues. Germline assignment: CDR1 NNHDY and CDR2 SYVADS. V lost 0 bases to trimming and J lost 4 bases, with 7 bases between them.

This clone was observed at least ten times. All gene names here are mouse names. With the read ending 4 residues before the CDR3 end, the germline J gene is used to fill in that end. The chain combines TRBV13-2 with TRBJ2-5; 12 nucleotides align to TRBD2. The germline gives CDR1 NNHNN, CDR2 SYGAGS (reference sequence). This CDR3 is 13 amino acids long. The DNA read from the CDR3 is TGTGCCAGCGGGACTGGGGGGGCCGAC. Protein: CASGTGGAD. The complete CDR3 sequence is CASGTGGADTQYF.

To note about this clone: Genes and germline come from the mouse. Read data end 4 residues before the CDR3 end; the end is taken from the germline J gene. V gene TRBV5 combines with J gene TRBJ2-3; 9 bases line up with TRBD1. Per germline, CDR1 LGHNA and CDR2 YNLKQL (reference sequence). This CDR3 is 16 amino acids long. Trimming removed 2 bases from V and 0 bases from J; junction bases left unmatched: 3. Here the CDR3 reads CASSQRQGGSAETLYF. The CDR3 bases that were read are TGTGCCAGCAGCCAAAGACAGGGGGGTAGTGCAGAA.

Points on this clone: The genes and germline here are from mouse. The observed sequence ends 4 residues before the CDR3 terminus, with the missing tail filled in from the germline J gene. The J gene is TRBJ2-4, the V gene TRBV13-1, with D tentatively TRBD1 (5 bases). Germline V gene data show CDR1 as NSHNY and CDR2 as SYGAGN. V dropped 3 bases and J dropped 1 base, with 12 bases sitting between them. CDR3 length: 15 amino acids. Partial CDR3 DNA: TGTGCCAGCAGTGGCAGGGTGAGGGGTCAAAAC. Protein sequence: CASSGRVRGQN. The entire CDR3 reads CASSGRVRGQNTLYF.

This clone was recorded a few times. Each gene name is a mouse one. The sequence runs out 4 residues before the end of the CDR3; the remainder is reconstructed from the germline J gene. The chain uses TRBV13-1 and TRBJ2-1, with unresolved D. The CDR3 is made up of 14 amino acids. The V end was cut by 3 bases, the J end by 3 bases, with 10 bases between. CDR1 NSHNY and CDR2 SYGAGN come from the germline V gene. The CDR3 DNA, read in part, is TGTGCCAGCAGTGGACAAAAAACCTATGCT. Translating gives CASSGQKTYA. The whole CDR3 reads CASSGQKTYAEQFF.

A word on this clone: Germline and genes here are mouse. The read comes to an end 4 residues before the CDR3 does, leaving the germline J gene to fill in the end. The genes are TRBV31 and TRBJ1-1; 8 bases map to TRBD1. V shed 3 bases and J 0 bases; nucleotides not matched to a gene: 3. The CDR3 consists of 14 residues. Germline CDR1 and CDR2: GKSSPN and SITVG. CDR3 DNA, as far as it was read: TGTGCCTGGAGGTGGACAGGGACAAACACA. Translated, it gives CAWRWTGTNT. The full CDR3 is CAWRWTGTNTEVFF.

As for this clone: Gene labels here are mouse ones. From the germline J gene comes the end of the CDR3, since the read stops 4 residues before it. This sequence joins TRBV1 and TRBJ1-2; 10 nucleotides match TRBD1. This CDR3 contains 14 residues. Germline values: CDR1 NSQYPW, CDR2 LRSPGD (reference sequence). CDR3 protein: CTCSAVDRGRDYTF. The sequenced CDR3 bases are TGCACCTGCAGTGCAGTCGACAGGGGGCGC.

With regard to this clone: The listed genes are named as in mouse. Coverage ceases 4 residues before the CDR3 finishes, and the germline J gene fills in the end. V is TRBV13-1 and J is TRBJ2-3; 7 bases match TRBD2. Per the germline V gene, CDR1 is NSHNY and CDR2 is SYGAGN. CDR3 length: 12 residues. The sequenced CDR3 bases are TGTGCCAGCAGTGGGGGGGGAGAA. Protein product: CASSGGGE. The CDR3 reads in full as CASSGGGETLYF.

This clone has just a few counts. Genes and germline come from the mouse. The read terminates 4 residues before the CDR3 end, so the remaining end is supplied by the germline J gene. The genes are TRBV13-2 and TRBJ2-3; D call uncertain. Germline CDR1 and CDR2: NNHNN and SYGAGS (reference sequence). The ends were cut back, 5 bases at V and 1 base at J, with 8 bases in the middle. The CDR3 extends over 13 amino acids. CDR3 residues: CASGRVGAETLYF. CDR3 bases read: TGTGCCAGCGGGAGGGTCGGTGCAGAA.

About this clone: Gene labels here are mouse ones. The read comes to an end 4 residues before the CDR3 does, leaving the germline J gene to fill in the end. This chain connects TRBV3 to TRBJ2-1; 11 bases are shared with TRBD2. V shed 4 bases and J 1 base; nucleotides not matched to a gene: 3. The CDR3 covers 16 residues. Germline V gene sequence: CDR1 SNHLY, CDR2 FYNGKV (reference sequence). The sequenced part of the CDR3 DNA is TGTGCCAGCAGCTCGACTGGGGGGGGGAACTATGCT. Translating gives CASSSTGGGNYA. From start to end, the CDR3 is CASSSTGGGNYAEQFF.

This clone showed up just a few times. The genes and germline here are from mouse. The CDR3: CASSRDRARPEQFF. Incomplete CDR3 DNA: TGTGCCAGCAGCCGGGACAGGGCTCGTCCT. This chain joins TRBV13-1 and TRBJ2-1; 9 nucleotides line up with TRBD1. The observed sequence ends 4 residues before the CDR3 terminus, with the missing tail filled in from the germline J gene. CDR1 and CDR2 from the germline V gene are NSHNY and SYGAGN. CDR3 length: 14 amino acids.

There are a few counts of this clone. Germline and genes here are mouse. The read is 4 residues too short to cover the CDR3 end, so that end is filled in from the germline J gene. The chain combines TRBV1 with TRBJ2-2; TRBD2 matches at 7 bases. V lost 0 bases to trimming and J lost 4 bases; unmatched junction nucleotides: 8. The CDR3 sequence is 17 residues long. Germline CDR1 reads NSQYPW; CDR2 reads LRSPGD (reference sequence). Here the CDR3 reads CTCSADWGIGGTGQLYF. The CDR3 bases that were read are TGCACCTGCAGTGCAGACTGGGGGATTGGCGGCACCGGG.

This clone was counted between two and nine times. The gene symbols are mouse symbols. The read ends 4 residues shy of where the CDR3 ends; the end is completed using the germline J gene. The gene calls are TRBV5 and TRBJ2-1; maybe TRBD2 (6 bases). This CDR3 region has 17 residues. The V end lost 0 bases, the J end lost 0 bases, and 12 bases lay between the germline ends. Germline V gene sequence: CDR1 LGHNA, CDR2 YNLKQL (reference sequence). The CDR3 DNA, read in part, is TGTGCCAGCAGCCAAGATGATCTGGGGCGTAACTATGCT. It encodes CASSQDDLGRNYA. The whole CDR3 sequence reads CASSQDDLGRNYAEQFF.

As for this clone: Germline and genes: mouse. The read finishes 4 residues shy of the CDR3 end, and the germline J gene is used to complete it. The chain employs TRBV13-3 and TRBJ2-1; TRBD1 matches at 7 bases. Germline V lookup: CDR1 NNHDY, CDR2 SYVADS. The CDR3 totals 15 residues. Trimming at V came to 1 base and at J to 1 base, leaving 2 bases not matched to a gene. The CDR3 spells CASSDSTGNYAEQFF. The part of the CDR3 DNA that was read is TGTGCCAGCAGTGATTCGACAGGGAACTATGCT.

About this clone itself: Possible read error: a much larger clone is one base away. Germline and genes: mouse. The read halts 4 residues ahead of the CDR3 end, with the missing end drawn from the germline J gene. The same CDR3 is also encoded by other DNA sequences in this sample. The V and J genes are TRBV13-1 and TRBJ2-2; the D is unclear. The V gene's germline CDR1 is NSHNY and CDR2 SYGAGN. This CDR3 comprises 12 residues. The V end lost 5 bases, the J end lost 1 base, and 3 bases lay between the germline ends. The sequenced CDR3 bases are TGTGCCAGCAGCCAAAACACCGGG. It translates to CASSQNTG. The CDR3, in full, reads CASSQNTGQLYF.

Turning to this clone: The gene symbols are mouse symbols. The read terminates 4 residues before the CDR3 end, so the remaining end is supplied by the germline J gene. V is TRBV13-1 and J is TRBJ2-3; 11 bases line up with TRBD2. V shed 7 bases, J shed 3 bases, and the junction held 10 bases outside the gene matches. The CDR3 covers 16 residues. Germline V lookup: CDR1 NSHNY, CDR2 SYGAGN. The CDR3 reads CASSGTGGTGAETLYF. The CDR3 bases that were read are TGTGCCAGCTCCGGGACTGGGGGTACGGGGGCAGAA.

Of note for this clone: Mouse germline and gene names are used. The sequenced fragment ends 4 residues before the CDR3 boundary, so the rest is inferred from the germline J gene. This sequence joins TRBV1 and TRBJ2-7, with TRBD2 matching 11 bases. The CDR3 runs to 17 residues. Germline lookup yields CDR1 NSQYPW and CDR2 LRSPGD (reference sequence). The CDR3 DNA, read in part, is TGCACCTGCAGTGCAGGTCGAGAGACTGGGGGGGATTAT. It is translated as CTCSAGRETGGDY. In full, the CDR3 is CTCSAGRETGGDYEQYF. The entire variable domain, with the rest obtained from reference TRBV1 and TRBJ2-7, is as follows: VTLLEQNPRWRLVPRGQAVNLRCILKNSQYPWMSWYQQDLQKQLQWLFTLRSPGDKEVKSLPGADYLATRVTDTELRLQVANMSQGRTLYCTCSAGRETGGDYEQYFGPGTRLTVL.

In this sample, this clone turned up a few times. Any gene name here is a mouse gene name. The CDR3 extends 4 residues past the end of the read, so its final part is completed from the germline J gene. V is TRBV13-1 and J is TRBJ1-1; 7 bases match TRBD1. V lost 4 bases and J lost 1; bases outside the gene matches: 4. Germline CDR1 and CDR2: NSHNY and SYGAGN. The CDR3 spans 14 residues. The sequenced CDR3 bases are TGTGCCAGCAGTCTGACAGGGCTAAACACA. Translating it yields CASSLTGLNT. The whole CDR3 region reads CASSLTGLNTEVFF.

This clone was found a few times. Mouse gene names and germline throughout. The DNA ends 4 residues before the CDR3 does, and the rest of the CDR3 is filled in from the germline J gene. V usage is TRBV12-1 and J usage is TRBJ2-2; tentatively, D is TRBD1 (5 bases). V was pared by 1 base and J by 0 bases, with 8 bases between. This CDR3 is 15 amino acids long. The germline CDR1 and CDR2 sequences are SGHSN and HYEKVE. The CDR3 loop is CASSLTASNTGQLYF. The sequenced CDR3 bases are TGTGCCAGCTCTCTGACAGCCTCAAACACCGGG.

Concerning this clone itself: Mouse germline and gene names are used. The read gets to within 4 residues of the CDR3 end, and the germline J gene fills in the rest. The chain recombines TRBV31 with TRBJ1-1, with TRBD1 matching 11 bases. The CDR3 length is 14 residues. Germline loops: CDR1 GKSSPN, CDR2 SITVG. The chain's CDR3 is CAWSLGTGGAEVFF. The sequenced CDR3 bases are TGTGCCTGGAGTCTAGGGACAGGGGGGGCA.

This clone was detected only a few times. Gene names denote mouse genes. Coverage ceases 4 residues before the CDR3 finishes, and the germline J gene fills in the end. The chain carries TRBV21 and TRBJ2-7; D is perhaps TRBD1 (5 bases). TRBV21 has ORF status, its function being uncertain. V gave up 3 bases and J gave up 2 bases, with 11 bases separating them. The length of the CDR3 is 14 residues. The part of the CDR3 DNA that was read is TGTGCTAGCAGTCACAGGGTGGGCGCCTAT. Amino acids: CASSHRVGAY. From start to end, the CDR3 is CASSHRVGAYEQYF.

Turning to this clone: Genes and germline come from the mouse. The read ends 4 residues early relative to the CDR3; the germline J gene fills the gap. Other DNA sequences of this sample code for an identical CDR3. The chain recombines TRBV13-1 with TRBJ2-7, with 7 positions matching TRBD2. The CDR3 loop spans 14 amino acids. J gave up 0 bases and V 2 bases, and 2 bases lay outside the gene matches. Germline V CDR1 and CDR2: NSHNY, SYGAGN. The CDR3 bases that were read are TGTGCCAGCAGTGACTCTGGGGGCTCCTAT. Its translation: CASSDSGGSY. The entire CDR3 protein reads CASSDSGGSYEQYF.

Worth noting for this clone: Gene names are the mouse ones. The read ends 4 residues before the CDR3 terminus; that terminus is restored from the germline J gene. The chain has TRBV17 and TRBJ2-5; 8 bases align to TRBD2. CDR3 size: 15 residues. V trimming: 2 bases; J trimming: 2 bases; junction bases outside the gene matches: 3. The germline gives CDR1 MNHDT, CDR2 YYDKIL. CDR3 DNA, as far as it was read: TGTGCTAGCAGTAGACTGGGGGGTGTCCAAGAC. This encodes CASSRLGGVQD. The entire CDR3 is CASSRLGGVQDTQYF. Full variable domain (rest looked up from reference TRBV17 and TRBJ2-5): DTTVKQNPRYKLARVGKPVNLICSQTMNHDTMYWYQKKPNQAPKLLLFYYDKILNREADTFEKFQSSRPNNSFCSLYIGSAGLEYSAMYLCASSRLGGVQDTQYFGPGTRLLVL.

Concerning this clone: Germline and genes: mouse. The read falls 4 residues short of the CDR3 end, and the missing part is taken from the germline J gene. The rearrangement uses TRBV1 and TRBJ2-1, with 8 bases matching TRBD1. Germline loops: CDR1 NSQYPW, CDR2 LRSPGD (reference sequence). CDR3 length: 14 amino acids. V shed 4 bases and J 4 bases; nucleotides not matched to a gene: 3. The sequenced part of the CDR3 DNA is TGCACCTGCAGTGGTAGGACAGGGTATGCT. Protein product: CTCSGRTGYA. The CDR3 in full is CTCSGRTGYAEQFF.

This clone was seen only a few times. The genes are named according to mouse. The read gets to within 4 residues of the CDR3 end, and the germline J gene fills in the rest. The rearrangement joins TRBV17 to TRBJ1-2, with D possibly TRBD1 on 6 matching bases. The CDR3 extends over 11 amino acids. V was trimmed by 7 bases and J by 3 bases, leaving 6 bases between them. Germline values: CDR1 MNHDT, CDR2 YYDKIL. The CDR3 DNA, read in part, is TGTGCTAGCACAGGGGACTCC. Amino acids: CASTGDS. Given in full, the CDR3 is CASTGDSDYTF.

Concerning this clone itself: Gene names refer to mouse genes. The CDR3 extends 4 residues past the end of the read, so its final part is completed from the germline J gene. This chain links TRBV1 with TRBJ2-3; 11 nucleotides agree with TRBD2. After removal of 5 bases from V and 0 bases from J, the junction contained 4 bases not matched to a gene. The germline V gene encodes CDR1 NSQYPW and CDR2 LRSPGD (reference sequence). CDR3 length: 16 residues. CDR3 DNA (partial): TGCACCTGCAGTTCGGGACTGGGGGCTAGTGCAGAA. The encoded protein is CTCSSGLGASAE. The whole CDR3 region reads CTCSSGLGASAETLYF.